The next 16 T cell receptor beta chains were all read from a single sample in a study of blood T cell repertoires in COVID-19. TCRdb's copy holds only in-frame clones and misses some; the assay was immunoSEQ multiplex PCR. The data contain about 95,000 clones, roughly 90% of them seen just once; the ten biggest clones take up 3% to 4%. The sample consisted of peripheral blood. Receptors originate from a woman in her 70s with acute or convalescent COVID-19.

This chain's CDR3 is CASSFGVYEQYV. The DNA for the CDR3 is TGTGCCAGCAGCTTCGGGGTCTACGAGCAGTACGTC. The genes are TRBV11-2 and TRBJ2-7; tentatively, D is TRBD2 (5 bases). Per germline, CDR1 SGHAT and CDR2 FQNNGV. V gave up 3 bases and J gave up 3 bases, with 6 bases separating them. The CDR3 length is 12 residues.

This chain's CDR3 is CASSWPPGSNNSPLHF. For the CDR3, the DNA is TGTGCCAGCAGCTGGCCCCCAGGGTCCAATAATTCACCCCTCCACTTT. The chain carries TRBV28 and TRBJ1-6; perhaps TRBD1 as D (5 bases). CDR1 MDHEN and CDR2 SYDVKM come from the germline V gene. The CDR3 runs 16 residues. V was trimmed by 6 bases and J by 5 bases, leaving 17 bases between them.

V is TRBV28 and J is TRBJ1-3; 7 positions match TRBD1. Germline-derived CDR1 and CDR2 are MDHEN and SYDVKM. The trim removed 5 bases at V and 0 bases at J, leaving 10 bases unmatched. The CDR3 consists of 17 residues. The CDR3 loop is CASSANRGILSGNTIYF. CDR3 in DNA: TGTGCCAGCAGTGCCAACAGGGGAATCCTCTCTGGAAACACCATATATTTT.

The chain recombines TRBV5-6 with TRBJ2-3; the D gene is possibly TRBD2 (7 bases). The germline V and J ends were trimmed by 1 base and 4 bases, with 19 bases remaining between them. CDR3 length: 17 residues. CDR1 is SGHDT and CDR2 is YYEEEE in the germline V gene. The CDR3, as DNA: TGTGCCAGCAGCTTGAGAGCAGTGGGGGGGCAGTCAGATACGCAGTATTTT. Its translation: CASSLRAVGGQSDTQYF.

This clone was observed a single time. The chain couples TRBV19 to TRBJ1-5; no definite D call. This CDR3 spans 14 amino acids. Germline V gene sequence: CDR1 LNHDA, CDR2 SQIVND (reference sequence). V shed 3 bases and J shed 0 bases, with 6 bases lying between them. CDR3 region: CASSIEHSNQPQHF. The CDR3 nucleotides read TGTGCCAGTAGTATCGAACATAGCAATCAGCCCCAGCATTTT.

The chain couples TRBV28 to TRBJ1-5; no reliable D call. The CDR3 covers 16 residues. V dropped 2 bases and J dropped 5 bases, with 16 bases sitting between them. CDR1 and CDR2 (germline): MDHEN, SYDVKM. The CDR3 protein is CASSLNWRGKYQPQHF. In DNA form, the CDR3 reads TGTGCCAGCAGTTTAAATTGGCGCGGCAAGTATCAGCCCCAGCATTTT. The full variable domain, rest sourced from reference TRBV28 and TRBJ1-5, is DVKVTQSSRYLVKRTGEKVFLECVQDMDHENMFWYRQDPGLGLRLIYFSYDVKMKEKGDIPEGYSVSREKKERFSLILESASTNQTSMYLCASSLNWRGKYQPQHFGDGTRLSIL.

The V call is TRBV7-6, the J call TRBJ1-2, with TRBD1 matching 9 bases. The CDR3 has 16 amino acids. V lost 5 bases to trimming and J lost 8 bases; unmatched junction nucleotides: 15. Germline V gene lookup returns CDR1 SGHVS and CDR2 FNYEAQ. In DNA, the CDR3 is TGTGCCAGCAGCAACCGTCCCGGGACAGGGCGTGGGGGCTACACCTTC. Its translation is CASSNRPGTGRGGYTF.

V and J are TRBV6-2 or TRBV6-3 and TRBJ1-3; D is perhaps TRBD1 (5 bases). V lost 2 bases and J lost 4, with 18 bases in between. The CDR3 spans 17 residues. Looked up from germline, CDR1 is MNHEY and CDR2 is SVGEGT. As DNA, the CDR3 is TGTGCCAGCAGTTACCCTGGGGCAGGAATAATCGGAAACACCATATATTTT. Protein: CASSYPGAGIIGNTIYF.

CDR3 sequence reads: CAISAAGTYEQYV. The CDR3 region has the DNA TGTGCCATCAGTGCGGCAGGGACCTACGAGCAGTACGTC. The chain couples TRBV10-3 to TRBJ2-7; possible D gene TRBD1, 5 bases. The CDR3 runs 13 residues. With 4 bases removed from V and 2 bases from J, the gap between germline ends came to 9 bases. Germline CDR1 is ENHRY and CDR2 is SYGVKD.

This chain's CDR3 is CASSPGQGANKINQPQHF. The CDR3 DNA sequence: TGTGCCAGCTCACCAGGACAGGGGGCAAATAAAATTAATCAGCCCCAGCATTTT. This chain connects TRBV18 to TRBJ1-5; 11 positions match TRBD1. The CDR3 is 18 residues long. Germline V gene data show CDR1 as KGHSH and CDR2 as LQKENI. With V trimmed by 2 bases and J by 4 bases, 10 bases remained unmatched.

The genes are TRBV30 and TRBJ2-5; 7 bases match TRBD2. This CDR3 contains 14 residues. V dropped 4 bases and J dropped 1; count of bases not matched to a gene: 6. Germline values: CDR1 GTSNPN, CDR2 SVGIG (reference sequence). Here the CDR3 DNA reads TGTGCCTGGAATAGCGGGTACGCCCAAGAGACCCAGTACTTC. Its translation: CAWNSGYAQETQYF.

This rearrangement joins TRBV21-1 to TRBJ1-2; whether TRBD1, the table's D call, matches the DNA was not checked. TRBV21-1 is a documented pseudogene. There are 14 residues in the CDR3. CDR3 sequence: CASSKRARGYGYTF. The CDR3 DNA reads as TGTGCCAGCAGCAAACGGGCCAGGGGCTATGGCTACACCTTC.

V is TRBV9 and J is TRBJ1-1, with 9 bases lining up with TRBD1. Germline CDR1 and CDR2: SGDLS and YYNGEE. This CDR3 spans 14 amino acids. With 4 bases clipped from V and 10 bases from J, the junction kept 11 bases outside the gene matches. In DNA form, the CDR3 reads TGTGCCAGCAGCCTTCCGGGACAGGGTCCAGGAGCTTTCTTT. Encoded protein: CASSLPGQGPGAFF.

This chain connects TRBV27 to TRBJ2-2; TRBD1 might be the D (6 bases). With 6 bases removed from V and 3 bases from J, the gap between germline ends came to 11 bases. CDR3 length equals 14 residues. CDR1 MNHEY and CDR2 SMNVEV come from the germline V gene (reference sequence). The CDR3 reads CASRPNRDTGELFF. CDR3 DNA sequence: TGTGCCAGCAGACCAAACAGGGACACCGGGGAGCTGTTTTTT.

This chain links TRBV19 with TRBJ2-7; D remains ambiguous. V lost 3 bases and J lost 5, with 17 bases in between. The CDR3 contains 15 residues. Germline loops: CDR1 LNHDA, CDR2 SQIVND (reference sequence). Written as DNA, the CDR3 is TGTGCCAGTAGTATTGGGTTTAGTTCCCAGGACGAGCAGTACTTC. This sequence encodes CASSIGFSSQDEQYF. The complete variable domain, with remaining parts taken from reference TRBV19 and TRBJ2-7, reads DGGITQSPKYLFRKEGQNVTLSCEQNLNHDAMYWYRQDPGQGLRLIYYSQIVNDFQKGDIAEGYSVSREKKESFPLTVTSAQKNPTAFYLCASSIGFSSQDEQYFGPGTRLTVT.

The J gene is TRBJ2-2, the V gene TRBV5-1; 8 bases match TRBD1. Per germline, CDR1 SGHRS and CDR2 YFSETQ. V shed 4 bases, J shed 6 bases, and the junction held 11 bases outside the gene matches. The CDR3 contains 16 residues. CDR3 region: CASSEGQGGVSGELFF. The DNA of the CDR3 is TGCGCCAGCAGCGAAGGACAGGGAGGAGTTTCCGGGGAGCTGTTTTTT.